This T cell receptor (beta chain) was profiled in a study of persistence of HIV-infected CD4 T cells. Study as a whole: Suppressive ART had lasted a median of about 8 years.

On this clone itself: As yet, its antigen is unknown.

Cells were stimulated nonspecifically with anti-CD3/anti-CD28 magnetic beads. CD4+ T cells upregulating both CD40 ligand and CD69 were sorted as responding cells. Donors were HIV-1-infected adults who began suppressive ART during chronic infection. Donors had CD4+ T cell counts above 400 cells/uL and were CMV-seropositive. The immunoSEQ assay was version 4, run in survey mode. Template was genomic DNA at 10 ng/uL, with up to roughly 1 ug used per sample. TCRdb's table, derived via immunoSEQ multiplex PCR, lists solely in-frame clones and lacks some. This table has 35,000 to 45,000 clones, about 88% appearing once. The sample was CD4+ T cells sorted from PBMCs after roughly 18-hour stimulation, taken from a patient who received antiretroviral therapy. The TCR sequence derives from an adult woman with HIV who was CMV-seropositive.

The CDR3 DNA sequence: TGTGCCAGCAGCTTGGGGGGTGTGACCACGGCGGCAGATACGCAGTATTTT. Encoded protein: CASSLGGVTTAADTQYF. This chain joins TRBV5-5 and TRBJ2-3; the D is unclear. The V end was cut by 0 bases, the J end by 4 bases, with 18 bases between. The CDR3 is 17 residues long. From germline, CDR1 is SGHKS and CDR2 YYEKEE (reference sequence).